The 3 T cell receptor beta chains reported below all come from one sample, sequenced in a study of human CD8 memory T cell subsets. TCR beta was sequenced from UMI-tagged 5' RACE libraries. TCRdb reanalyzed the 5' RACE reads, giving one entry per CDR3 protein sequence and no DNA. The listing records around 10,000 distinct CDR3 sequences. Sequenced input: CD8+ T cells from PBMCs. The receptors here all came from a human donor in good health.

J is TRBJ2-2 and V is TRBV5-1. Germline CDR1 reads SGHRS; CDR2 reads YFSETQ. The CDR3 has 14 amino acids. The CDR3 loop reads CASSLRLFTGELFF.

The J gene is TRBJ2-2, the V gene TRBV7-6; the D gene TCRdb calls, TRBD1, cannot be checked with no DNA. CDR1 is SGHVS and CDR2 is FNYEAQ in the germline V gene. There are 16 residues in the CDR3. CDR3 region: CASSLAQGTNTGELFF.

The chain recombines TRBV7-9 with TRBJ2-7; TCRdb's D gene call, TRBD1, goes unchecked for lack of DNA. The CDR3 has 14 residues. Germline assignment: CDR1 SEHNR and CDR2 FQNEAQ (reference sequence). This chain's CDR3 is CASSGRGGAYEQYF.